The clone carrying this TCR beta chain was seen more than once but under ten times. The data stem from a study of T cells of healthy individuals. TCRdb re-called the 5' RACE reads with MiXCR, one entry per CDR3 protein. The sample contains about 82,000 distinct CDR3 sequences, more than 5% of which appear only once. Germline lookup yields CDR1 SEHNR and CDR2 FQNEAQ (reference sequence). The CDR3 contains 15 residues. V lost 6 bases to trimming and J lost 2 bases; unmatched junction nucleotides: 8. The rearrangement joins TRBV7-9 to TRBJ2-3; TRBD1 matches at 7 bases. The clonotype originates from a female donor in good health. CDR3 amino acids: CASSSYRGSTDTQYF. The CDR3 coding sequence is TGTGCCAGCAGTTCATACAGGGGTTCCACAGATACGCAGTATTTT.